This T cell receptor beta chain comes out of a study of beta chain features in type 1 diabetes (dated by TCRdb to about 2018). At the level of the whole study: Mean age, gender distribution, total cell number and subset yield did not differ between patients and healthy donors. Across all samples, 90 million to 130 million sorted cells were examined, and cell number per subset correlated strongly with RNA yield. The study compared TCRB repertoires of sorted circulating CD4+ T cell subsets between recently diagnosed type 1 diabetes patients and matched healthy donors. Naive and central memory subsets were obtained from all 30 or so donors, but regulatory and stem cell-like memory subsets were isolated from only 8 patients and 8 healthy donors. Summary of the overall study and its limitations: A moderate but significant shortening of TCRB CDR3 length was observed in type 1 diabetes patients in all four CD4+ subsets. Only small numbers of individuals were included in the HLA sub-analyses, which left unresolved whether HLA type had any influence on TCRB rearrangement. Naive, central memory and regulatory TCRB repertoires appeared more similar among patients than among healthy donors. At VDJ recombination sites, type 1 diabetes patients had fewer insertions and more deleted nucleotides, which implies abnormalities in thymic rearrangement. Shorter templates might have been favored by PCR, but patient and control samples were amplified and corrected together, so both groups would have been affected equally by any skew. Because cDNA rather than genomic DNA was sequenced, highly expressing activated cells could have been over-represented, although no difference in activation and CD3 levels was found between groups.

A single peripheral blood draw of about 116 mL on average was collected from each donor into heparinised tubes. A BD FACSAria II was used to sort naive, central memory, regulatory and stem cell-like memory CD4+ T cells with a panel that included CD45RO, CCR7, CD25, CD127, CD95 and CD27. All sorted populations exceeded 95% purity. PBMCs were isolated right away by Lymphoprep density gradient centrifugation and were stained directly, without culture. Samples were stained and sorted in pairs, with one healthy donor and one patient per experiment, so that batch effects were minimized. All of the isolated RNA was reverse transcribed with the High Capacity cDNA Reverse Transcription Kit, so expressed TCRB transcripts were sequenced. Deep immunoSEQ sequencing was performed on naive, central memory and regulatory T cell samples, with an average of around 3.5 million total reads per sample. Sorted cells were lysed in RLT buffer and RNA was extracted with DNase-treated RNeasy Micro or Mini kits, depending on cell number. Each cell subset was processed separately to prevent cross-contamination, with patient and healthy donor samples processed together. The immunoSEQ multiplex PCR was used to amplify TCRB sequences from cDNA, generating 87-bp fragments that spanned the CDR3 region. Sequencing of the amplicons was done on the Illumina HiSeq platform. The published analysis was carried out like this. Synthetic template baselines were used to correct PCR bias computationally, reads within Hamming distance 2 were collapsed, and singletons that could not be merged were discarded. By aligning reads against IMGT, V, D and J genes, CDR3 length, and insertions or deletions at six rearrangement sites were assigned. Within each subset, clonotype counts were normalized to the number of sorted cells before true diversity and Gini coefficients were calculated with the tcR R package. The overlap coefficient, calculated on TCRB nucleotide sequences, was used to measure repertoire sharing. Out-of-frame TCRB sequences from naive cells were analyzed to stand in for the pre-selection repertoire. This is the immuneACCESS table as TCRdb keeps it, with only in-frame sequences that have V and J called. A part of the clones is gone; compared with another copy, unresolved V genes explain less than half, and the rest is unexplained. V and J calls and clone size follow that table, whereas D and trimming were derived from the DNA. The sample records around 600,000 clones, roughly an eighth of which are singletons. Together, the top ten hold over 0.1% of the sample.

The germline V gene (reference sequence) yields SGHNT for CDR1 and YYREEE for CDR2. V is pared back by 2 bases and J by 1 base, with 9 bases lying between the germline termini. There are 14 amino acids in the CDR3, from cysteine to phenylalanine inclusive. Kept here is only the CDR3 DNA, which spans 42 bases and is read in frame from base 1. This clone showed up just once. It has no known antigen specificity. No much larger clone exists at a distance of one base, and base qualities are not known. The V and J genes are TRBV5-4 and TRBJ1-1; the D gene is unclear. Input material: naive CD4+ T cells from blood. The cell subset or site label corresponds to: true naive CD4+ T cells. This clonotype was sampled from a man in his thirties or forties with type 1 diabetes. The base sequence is TGTGCCAGCAGCTTTGCGAGAGCGAACACTGAAGCTTTCTTT. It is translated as CASSFARANTEAFF.